The 25 T cell receptor beta chains given below trace back to one sample, sequenced in a study of shared clonotypes between healthy human individuals. Measured with immunoSEQ multiplex PCR; TCRdb has only the in-frame clones, and not every one. The data hold roughly 2.5 million clones, with roughly nine tenths observed a single time. Input material: naive CD4+ T cells sorted from blood. Documented subset: CD45RA+ positively selected. These receptors were obtained from a man younger than 35 in good health.

This rearrangement joins TRBV6-5 to TRBJ1-6; 9 nucleotides match TRBD1. V shed 6 bases and J 7 bases; nucleotides not matched to a gene: 4. This CDR3 has 14 amino acids. CDR1 is MNHEY and CDR2 is SVGAGI in the germline V gene. In DNA form, the CDR3 reads TGTGCCAGCAGGGCCGGACAGGGGAATTCACCCCTCCACTTT. Its protein product is CASRAGQGNSPLHF.

The V call is TRBV4-1, the J call TRBJ2-5; TRBD2 might be the D (6 bases). Trimming removed 0 bases from V and 1 base from J, with 21 bases in between. This CDR3 contains 19 residues. Germline-derived CDR1 and CDR2 are MGHRA and YSYEKL. CDR3 nucleotide sequence: TGCGCCAGCAGCCAAGACACCCCACCGGCTAGGCGGGGCCAAGAGACCCAGTACTTC. Translating it yields CASSQDTPPARRGQETQYF.

The chain is built from TRBV28 and TRBJ2-7, with D perhaps matching TRBD2 (7 bases). The CDR3 length is 16 residues. Deletions cut 10 bases from V and 1 base from J, with 23 bases between. Germline CDR1 is MDHEN and CDR2 is SYDVKM. The CDR3 DNA reads as TGTGCCACGGGTTCGACGGGGGGCCCCCAGTCCTACGAGCAGTACTTC. It is translated as CATGSTGGPQSYEQYF.

V usage is TRBV11-2 and J usage is TRBJ1-2; no definite D call. CDR3 length: 13 residues. Trimming pared 1 base from V and 8 bases from J, leaving 11 bases between. Germline lookup yields CDR1 SGHAT and CDR2 FQNNGV. CDR3 in amino acids: CASSLARVSGYTF. The CDR3 coding sequence is TGTGCCAGCAGCTTAGCTCGGGTCTCCGGCTACACCTTC.

This clone was observed a few times. The chain links TRBV19 to TRBJ1-2; D unresolved. V was shortened by 4 bases and J by 2 bases, with 5 bases between the two germline ends. The V gene's germline CDR1 is LNHDA and CDR2 SQIVND (reference sequence). The CDR3 contains 12 residues. The CDR3 DNA sequence: TGTGCCAGTAGTAAACGGAACTATGGCTACACCTTC. Amino acid sequence: CASSKRNYGYTF.

The rearrangement links TRBV5-5 to TRBJ1-5; D is unresolved. Germline CDR1 and CDR2: SGHKS and YYEKEE (reference sequence). The CDR3 totals 13 residues. Trimming left V 2 bases short and J 5 bases short, with 8 bases between. The CDR3 region has the DNA TGTGCCAGCAGCTTTACCCCCCATCAGCCCCAGCATTTT. Translating gives CASSFTPHQPQHF.

The chain uses TRBV5-1 and TRBJ2-3; D gene ambiguous. CDR1 is SGHRS, CDR2 YFSETQ, per germline. The V and J ends lost 2 bases and 5 bases respectively, with 9 bases between them. The CDR3 has 13 amino acids. The CDR3 protein is CASSLSPQDTQYF. In nucleotides, the CDR3 is TGCGCCAGCAGCTTATCCCCACAAGATACGCAGTATTTT.

This chain links TRBV6-6 with TRBJ1-2, with D unresolved. V lost 2 bases and J 0 bases, leaving 10 bases between the germline ends. This CDR3 has 15 amino acids. Germline V lookup: CDR1 MNHNY, CDR2 SVGAGI (reference sequence). CDR3 bases: TGTGCCAGCAGTTACGCGATCGGTACTAACTATGGCTACACCTTC. Translated, it gives CASSYAIGTNYGYTF.

This sequence joins TRBV6-5 and TRBJ2-1; D is unclear. The CDR3 extends over 15 amino acids. Trimming stripped 1 base from V and 9 bases from J, with 16 bases between. Germline values: CDR1 MNHEY, CDR2 SVGAGI. The CDR3 loop reads CASSYLLGARTEQFF. For the CDR3, the DNA is TGTGCCAGCAGTTACTTACTTGGTGCTAGAACTGAGCAGTTCTTC.

Comments on this clone: The sample carries other DNA sequences with the same CDR3. The rearrangement links TRBV18 to TRBJ1-5, with D tentatively TRBD1 (6 bases). Germline V lookup: CDR1 KGHSH, CDR2 LQKENI. With 1 base removed from V and 5 bases from J, the gap between germline ends came to 6 bases. This CDR3 is 13 amino acids long. CDR3: CASSPQGDQPQHF. CDR3 nucleotide sequence: TGTGCCAGCTCACCACAGGGGGATCAGCCCCAGCATTTT.

This sequence joins TRBV5-1 and TRBJ2-7; a possible D gene is TRBD2 (6 bases). CDR3 size: 15 residues. Trimming shortened V by 0 bases and J by 1 base, and 11 bases separated the two germline ends. The V gene's germline CDR1 is SGHRS and CDR2 YFSETQ. This CDR3 reads CASSLGASESYEQYF. The CDR3 DNA reads as TGCGCCAGCAGCTTGGGAGCTAGCGAATCCTACGAGCAGTACTTC.

The chain uses TRBV7-9 and TRBJ2-1, with D uncertain. The length of the CDR3 is 13 residues. The germline V gene encodes CDR1 SEHNR and CDR2 FQNEAQ (reference sequence). V was shortened by 1 base and J by 6 bases, with 7 bases between the two germline ends. CDR3 nucleotides: TGTGCCAGCAGCTTAGACGTGGGCAATGAGCAGTTCTTC. This sequence encodes CASSLDVGNEQFF.

This clone showed up just once. The chain uses TRBV6-5 and TRBJ2-5; no clear D gene. The germline V and J ends were trimmed by 0 bases and 7 bases, with 15 bases remaining between them. CDR3 length equals 15 residues. In germline, CDR1 is MNHEY, CDR2 SVGAGI. The CDR3 DNA reads as TGTGCCAGCAGTTACTCGAGTACCGGGCTCGGGACCCAGTACTTC. This codes for CASSYSSTGLGTQYF.

The chain recombines TRBV4-3 with TRBJ2-3, with 14 bases aligning to TRBD2. The CDR3 covers 18 residues. Germline V gene lookup returns CDR1 LGHNA and CDR2 YSLEER. J was trimmed by 0 bases and V by 4 bases; bases with no gene match: 6. The CDR3 DNA reads as TGCGCCAGCAGCCCCGGGACTAGCGGGAGCGGGAGCACAGATACGCAGTATTTT. Protein product: CASSPGTSGSGSTDTQYF.

This clone was recorded once. This chain links TRBV6-6 with TRBJ2-7; 10 bases line up with TRBD2. The CDR3 loop spans 15 amino acids. From germline, CDR1 is MNHNY and CDR2 SVGAGI (reference sequence). V gave up 3 bases and J gave up 6 bases; unmatched junction bases: 8. This CDR3 reads CASSYVSSGSSEQYF. CDR3 DNA: TGTGCCAGCAGTTATGTGTCTAGCGGGAGCAGCGAGCAGTACTTC.

This clone has a handful of counts. The chain recombines TRBV7-9 with TRBJ1-2; possibly TRBD1 for D (5 bases). V was shortened by 3 bases and J by 8 bases, with 16 bases between the two germline ends. The length of the CDR3 is 14 residues. Germline-derived CDR1 and CDR2 are SEHNR and FQNEAQ (reference sequence). The CDR3 loop reads CASSFRTQGRGYTF. The CDR3 nucleotides are TGTGCCAGCAGCTTCAGAACGCAGGGAAGAGGCTACACCTTC.

The chain employs TRBV7-6 and TRBJ1-1; D unresolved. V lost 1 base and J 0 bases, leaving 9 bases between the germline ends. The CDR3 runs 15 residues. Germline V gene data show CDR1 as SGHVS and CDR2 as FNYEAQ. The CDR3 protein is CASSLEGSMNTEAFF. CDR3 bases: TGTGCCAGCAGCTTAGAGGGCAGCATGAACACTGAAGCTTTCTTT.

The rearrangement joins TRBV7-2 to TRBJ1-2; D may be TRBD1 (5 bases). This CDR3 has 13 residues. Per the germline V gene, CDR1 is SGHTA and CDR2 is FQGNSA. V was pared by 5 bases and J by 5 bases, with 12 bases between. The chain's CDR3 is CASSRDGGYGYTF. The DNA of the CDR3 is TGTGCCAGCAGCCGCGACGGGGGATATGGCTACACCTTC.

The gene calls are TRBV5-6 and TRBJ2-7, with 9 nucleotides matching TRBD2. The J segment lost 6 bases and the V segment lost 2 bases, leaving 6 bases of the junction unmatched. This CDR3 region has 14 residues. Germline V gene lookup returns CDR1 SGHDT and CDR2 YYEEEE. CDR3 in amino acids: CASSFGGGAIEQYF. For the CDR3, the DNA is TGTGCCAGCAGCTTTGGCGGGGGGGCGATCGAGCAGTACTTC.

This clone was observed a single time. The chain has TRBV7-3 and TRBJ2-3; TRBD2 aligns across 9 bases. CDR1 SGHTA and CDR2 FQGTGA come from the germline V gene. The CDR3 has 17 residues. V trimming: 1 base; J trimming: 5 bases; junction bases outside the gene matches: 10. This CDR3 is CASSLINLAGQGDTQYF. CDR3 nucleotide sequence: TGTGCCAGCAGCTTAATAAACCTAGCGGGGCAGGGAGATACGCAGTATTTT.

The rearrangement links TRBV9 to TRBJ1-2; a weak D match, TRBD1 (6 bases). Trimming stripped 3 bases from V and 9 bases from J, with 12 bases between. This CDR3 comprises 12 residues. Germline CDR1 and CDR2: SGDLS and YYNGEE. The CDR3 sequence: CASSDGTPRYTF. The CDR3 DNA sequence: TGTGCCAGCAGCGACGGGACACCCCGCTACACCTTC. Supplemented by reference TRBV9 and TRBJ1-2, the full variable domain reads DSGVTQTPKHLITATGQRVTLRCSPRSGDLSVYWYQQSLDQGLQFLIQYYNGEERAKGNILERFSAQQFPDLHSELNLSSLELGDSALYFCASSDGTPRYTFGSGTRLTVV.

The rearrangement links TRBV30 to TRBJ1-2; TRBD1 matches at 8 bases. V dropped 4 bases and J dropped 6; count of bases not matched to a gene: 13. The CDR3 runs to 15 residues. In germline, CDR1 is GTSNPN, CDR2 SVGIG (reference sequence). CDR3 in amino acids: CAWILQGARENGYTF. CDR3 nucleotide sequence: TGTGCCTGGATTTTGCAGGGGGCGCGAGAAAATGGCTACACCTTC.

The rearrangement links TRBV5-4 to TRBJ2-5; D ambiguous. This CDR3 spans 13 amino acids. V dropped 4 bases and J dropped 1 base, with 8 bases sitting between them. Germline V lookup: CDR1 SGHNT, CDR2 YYREEE (reference sequence). The CDR3 loop is CASSQPGQETQYF. The DNA for the CDR3 is TGTGCCAGCAGCCAACCGGGCCAAGAGACCCAGTACTTC.

The J gene is TRBJ1-2, the V gene TRBV6-5; no definite D call. The V end lost 0 bases, the J end lost 2 bases, and 13 bases lay between the germline ends. Germline-derived CDR1 and CDR2 are MNHEY and SVGAGI. The CDR3 contains 16 residues. The CDR3 sequence: CASSYSFPAPNYGYTF. The DNA for the CDR3 is TGTGCCAGCAGTTACTCGTTCCCAGCACCGAACTATGGCTACACCTTC.

Of note for this clone: Other DNA sequences within the sample encode an identical CDR3. V is TRBV20-1 and J is TRBJ1-1; D may be TRBD1 (5 bases). This CDR3 spans 11 amino acids. CDR1 is DFQATT, CDR2 SNEGSKA, per germline (reference sequence). Deletions cut 3 bases from V and 5 bases from J, with 7 bases between. The CDR3: CSARGGTEAFF. DNA of the CDR3: TGCAGTGCTAGGGGGGGAACTGAAGCTTTCTTT.